This TCR beta chain was obtained from a study of cytomegalovirus exposure and HLA in healthy donors listed by TCRdb under 2017. In terms of the full investigation: In an earlier analysis of some 610 of the donors, 250 to 350 Gb of sequence data and 90 million to 120 million unique TCR beta sequences from 180 million or so T cells were reported. An early release that covered approximately 600 HLA-typed donors contained around 300 gigabases of sequencing data and approximately 85 million unique TCR sequences. The genetic ancestry cluster associated with self-reported Caucasian donors included over 65% of the roughly 400 genotyped donors. The study aimed to test whether cataloging public T cell receptors could reveal signatures of past pathogen exposure. The study profiled the T cell repertoires of under 700 subjects by immunosequencing and related them to cytomegalovirus serostatus. Along with the approximately 650-subject first cohort, a separate validation cohort of 120 different subjects was used. The study combined high-throughput TCR immunosequencing, statistical association of individual TCRs with disease status, and machine learning to predict cytomegalovirus infection status. To study patterns of TCR occurrence, a later analysis re-analyzed previously published TCR beta repertoires from 700 or so donors and added high-resolution HLA genotyping. Rather than drawing on any new phenotypic data, the later analysis identified candidate immune exposures from TCR beta sequences and the way those sequences occurred across donors. To decide whether each TCR beta V gene segment behaved as functional or pseudogenic, an earlier analysis of some 600 of the donors relied on high-throughput TCR beta sequencing. Donor age, sex, ethnicity and CMV serostatus were compiled together with the repertoire data. In a later genetic analysis, genome-wide SNP genotypes for 398 of the 666 donors were used, and that subset was treated as a discovery cohort. All discovery cohort repertoires had been generated on a single sequencing platform. HLA typing included class I and class II loci at four-digit resolution. Typing coverage differed by locus: A, B, C, DRB1 and DQB1 were typed in about 620-630 donors, DQA1 in 522, DPA1 in approximately 600, and DPB1 in 450 to 490. Several DR-DQ haplotypes were treated as single units for association and clustering because of strong linkage in the cohort. Across some 400 genotyped donors of the cohort, an average of about 240,000 unique TCR beta nucleotide sequences per donor were sequenced, and about a sixth of those sequences were non-productive.

The cohort comprised fewer than 750 healthy bone marrow donors. All cohort members were sampled while nominally healthy, although unrecorded immune exposures were likely present. The donor was CMV seropositive and belonged to the group of over 250 seropositive cohort members. Every donor gave a peripheral blood sample, and the peripheral blood mononuclear cells from that sample were used for TCR beta sequencing. Genomic DNA was extracted from the blood cell samples with the Qiagen DNeasy Blood Extraction Kit. The library was obtained by the immunoSEQ multiplex PCR assay. For the multiplex PCR, a mixture combining 60 forward primers for TCR Vbeta segments and 13 reverse primers for TCR Jbeta segments was used. A multiplex PCR assay on genomic DNA amplified the CDR3 region of rearranged TCR beta genes. The Illumina HiSeq System was used to sequence the amplified TCR beta libraries as 87-base-pair reads. The source study handled its data this way. A later analysis tallied around 82 million unique TCR beta chains across the approximately 670 repertoires, and about 12 million of those chains were shared by two or more donors. Raw reads were error-corrected and collapsed into unique sequences by a nearest-neighbor algorithm in which closely related sequences were merged to remove PCR and sequencing errors. Alignment of CDR3 sequences to IMGT reference sequences was used to assign V, D and J gene segments. Each retained sequence needed at least a six-nucleotide match to both a V gene segment and a J gene segment. A rearrangement counted as productive if the CDR3 had no stop codons and remained in frame with V and J, and every other rearrangement counted as non-productive. CDR3 was defined according to IMGT convention as the region running from the second conserved V-encoded cysteine to the conserved J-encoded phenylalanine. The earlier analysis of some 540 of the donors excluded any sequence lacking an unambiguous match to a single V gene segment. In an earlier analysis of more than 500 of the donors, a V segment was called functional when productive rearrangements were above 56.7%, and segregating when the standard deviation between donors exceeded 5%. A statistical classification framework was developed to diagnose cytomegalovirus status using the catalog of TCR beta chain sequences. In a later analysis, TCR nucleotide sequences were compared against IMGT/GENE-DB human TR gene sequences so that V and J genes could be assigned. A later analysis assigned CDR3 sequences and most-parsimonious VDJ recombination scenarios with the TCRdist pipeline. A later analysis defined each TCR beta chain by its CDR3 amino acid sequence plus V-gene family, and excluded reads lacking a unique V-gene family. A later analysis removed several hundred highly shared, low-generation-probability nucleotide sequences to deal with suspected cross-contamination and a sequencing artifact. A later analysis calculated a clonal expansion index for each public chain from normalized within-repertoire ranks of inferred template counts. In a later analysis, generation probabilities were computed with a VDJ recombination model fitted to out-of-frame rearrangements, and the resulting probabilities were checked against IGoR. In a later analysis, hypergeometric tests were used to score TCR-TCR, TCR-HLA and TCR-CMV co-occurrence, with a repertoire-size bias correction applied to TCR pairs. In a later analysis, false discovery rates were estimated by permuting HLA or CMV assignments 20 times. In a later analysis, co-occurring TCRs were grouped with DBSCAN, and TCRdist sequence similarity was added when clustering was performed within HLA-allele-positive subsets. Repertoires with fewer than 30,000 or more than 120,000 public chains, plus five repertoires with anomalous nucleotide sharing, were excluded from co-occurrence clustering. TCRdb retrieved this table from immuneACCESS and kept in-frame rearrangements only. Not all clones are present; in checked studies, unresolved V genes account for under half, and no reason is known for the remainder. From that table come the V and J calls and clone size; the DNA was used to work out D and trimming. The sample table shows 70,000 to 85,000 clones, and 70% to 85% are seen once. The ten most abundant clones make up approximately 9% of the sample.

Note on this clone: No cognate antigen has been identified for it. One base away there is no much larger clone; base qualities are not given.

Beyond this particular receptor, the publication reports: The earlier analysis of about 600 of the donors excluded over 15 rarely observed V segments, including chromosome 9 orphons, because counts were too low. A later genetic analysis associated a missense DCLRE1C variant with V-gene and J-gene trimming of TCR beta chains, and an independent cohort replicated the association. In both the original and validation cohorts, the classifier was reported to diagnose cytomegalovirus status with high specificity and sensitivity. Most CMV-associated TCR beta chains appeared to be HLA-restricted in a later analysis, and the HLA associations seemed to be driven largely by CMV exposure. The study listed 164 TCR beta chains as associated with cytomegalovirus. Presence/absence analyses assumed roughly uniform sequencing depth across donors, an assumption that may not hold. A further reported finding was that TCR beta sequences accurately predicted the HLA-A and HLA-B alleles for most subjects in the first cohort. Three of the identified cytomegalovirus-associated TCR beta chains were confirmed in vitro to be specific for cytomegalovirus antigens. The cohort was sequenced for TCR beta chains only, and without alpha or paired-chain data the features that could be detected were limited. Linkage disequilibrium might explain the correlated functional status among segregating V segments, but an unknown experimental factor could not be excluded. When HLA alleles, especially DR and DQ, strongly co-occurred, attributing TCR associations to individual alleles was difficult. The authors suggested that the approach could potentially be extended to other disease states and immunological phenotypes. Because HLA typing was unavailable for some donors at each locus, only the typed subset was used in association tests. In a later analysis, the rate of TCR association differed among HLA loci, with DRB1 alleles having the most associated TCRs and HLA-C alleles having the fewest. In a later analysis, HLA-associated TCR beta chains showed more clonal expansion and lower generation probabilities than non-associated chains that were equally common. Immune exposure information for the cohort was limited to CMV serostatus. In a later analysis, several top co-occurrence clusters were reported to appear linked to parvovirus B19, influenza, CMV and Epstein-Barr virus. In an earlier analysis of 587 of the donors, most TCR beta V segments appeared in productive rearrangements about 87% or about 30% of the time, broadly matching IMGT annotations. In a later genetic analysis, fewer N-insertions in productive TCRs were reported among donors in an Asian-associated ancestry cluster than the roughly 700-donor mean. In a later analysis, around 15,000 TCR beta sequences were associated with specific HLA alleles at a false discovery rate of 0.05. Across donors, most TCR sequences were observed very rarely, whereas some public TCRs were present in many individuals. A cluster of highly shared sequence variants was judged likely to be a technical artifact of the sequencing pipeline.

Sequences were obtained from PBMCs. The TCR sequence derives from a man aged 40-50 years in good health and CMV-seropositive.

In nucleotides, the sequence is TGCGCCAGCAGCTTGGTATCCGGGGAGCAGTACTTC. This gives the protein CASSLVSGEQYF. The rearranged segments are TRBV5-1 and TRBJ2-7, with no confident D gene call. CDR1 and CDR2 were assigned from the germline V gene as SGHRS and YFSETQ. The trim is 0 bases for V and 7 bases for J, with a gap of 8 bases between the germline ends. The CDR3 goes from the cysteine to the phenylalanine over 12 residues. Only the CDR3 part of the read is kept: 36 bases, read in frame from the first base.